Listed below are T cell receptor beta chains from one sample, sequenced in a study of response to subunit inactivated influenza vaccine. TCRdb reprocessed the RT-PCR reads with MiXCR, giving one entry per CDR3 protein. Of about 570,000 distinct CDR3 sequences in the sample, around 10% are singletons; the top ten hold around 10%. The same sample was also studied in work on T cells expressing NK-cell markers.

The sample consisted of PBMCs from blood, taken on the day of vaccination. All receptors derive from a middle-aged man who received an inactivated influenza vaccine. The conserved cysteine and the conserved F or W are not part of the CDR3 here.

TRBV27	ASSSTTAILKKDLSGANVLT
TRBV4-2	ASSRLGQGENIQY
TRBV3-1	ASSRLGGTGELF
TRBV7-8	ASSLVGWSGTDTQY
TRBV7-8	ASSPGQLAEQY
TRBV14	ASSLGTGLTAF
TRBV12-3/TRBV12-4	ASSPGQPDGQY
TRBV29-1	SVRASGTGRQF
TRBV20-1	SARPAGTDTQY
TRBV6-2/TRBV6-3	ASSYSSRGTSPLH
TRBV20-1	SAIRGTGYNEQF
TRBV4-1	ASSHPGQGLTEAF
TRBV15	ATTPDRGWTGELF
TRBV5-1	ASSSPGTGPNNEQF
TRBV12-3/TRBV12-4	ASRSYVATEAF
TRBV9	ASSAIVRDHTEAF
TRBV12-3/TRBV12-4	ASRPGQGTNEQF
TRBV20-1	SAHNYEQY
TRBV4-1	ASSPLGGRREKLF